This T cell receptor (beta chain) was identified in a study of T cell repertoires in cytomegalovirus infection. Study summary: Public signatures in TCR beta pointed to CMV infection and matching HLA type.

General study results and limits: Carriers of CMV and the relevant HLA type were discriminated by public TCR beta frequency.

MiXCR was run by TCRdb on the reads, yielding one entry per CDR3 protein. The table records 500,000 or so distinct CDR3 sequences, about 17% of them present only once. A few counts support this clonotype. As yet, its antigen is unknown. CDR1 MNHEY and CDR2 SMNVEV come from the germline V gene (reference sequence). The CDR3 length is 17 residues. The V segment lost 4 bases and the J segment 2 bases; nucleotides outside the gene matches: 8. Sequenced: CD8+ T cells from PBMCs. The clonotype was recovered from a human donor in good health (CMV status not recorded). Some clones in this sample may be carry-over from other donors' samples. This sequence joins TRBV27 and TRBJ1-4; 9 bases are shared with TRBD1. CDR3 amino acids: CASSSLETGGTNEKLFF. CDR3 in DNA: TGTGCCAGCAGTTCCTTGGAAACAGGGGGCACTAATGAAAAACTGTTTTTT.